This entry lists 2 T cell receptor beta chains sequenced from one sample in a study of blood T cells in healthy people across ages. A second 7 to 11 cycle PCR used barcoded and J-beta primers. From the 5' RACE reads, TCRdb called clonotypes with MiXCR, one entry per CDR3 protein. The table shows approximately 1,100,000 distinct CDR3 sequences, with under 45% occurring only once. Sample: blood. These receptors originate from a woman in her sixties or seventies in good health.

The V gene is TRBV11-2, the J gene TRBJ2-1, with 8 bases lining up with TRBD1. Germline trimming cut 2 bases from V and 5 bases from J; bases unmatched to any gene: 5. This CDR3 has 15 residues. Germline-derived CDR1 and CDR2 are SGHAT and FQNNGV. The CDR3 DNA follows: TGTGCCAGCAGCTTAAGAGTGGACAGGGACAATGAGCAGTTCTTC. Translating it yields CASSLRVDRDNEQFF.

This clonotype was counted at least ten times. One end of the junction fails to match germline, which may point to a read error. This CDR3 is CATLGHSAETQYF. CDR3 DNA sequence: TGTGCCACCCTGGGGCACAGCGCAGAGACGCAGTATTTT. J is TRBJ2-3 and V is TRBV10-3; a possible D gene is TRBD1 (5 bases). Germline loops: CDR1 ENHRY, CDR2 SYGVKD. This CDR3 has 13 amino acids.